Ten or more counts support the clone carrying this T cell receptor (beta chain). Its antigen is still unknown. The CDR3 runs 14 residues. The V end was cut by 2 bases, the J end by 7 bases, with 12 bases between. This record comes from a study of T-cell memory formation after mild COVID-19. At the level of the study: Largely donor-specific TCR clusters were found. Study-level points and caveats: CD4/CD8 balance held among clones contracting day 15 to 85, and later expanders leaned CD4+.

Researchers used 5'RACE with constant-segment primers to make TCR alpha and TCR beta cDNA libraries that carry sample barcodes and UMIs. TCRdb reanalysed the 5' RACE reads using MiXCR and keeps one entry per CDR3 protein. The table has almost 550,000 distinct CDR3 sequences, about a fifth seen once. Sequenced input: PBMCs or a T cell subset sorted from them (not recorded which). The V and J genes are TRBV12-3 or TRBV12-4 and TRBJ2-1; D tentatively reads TRBD1 or TRBD2 (5 bases each). The receptor was derived from an adult woman who had mild COVID-19 (a few samples of this study predate the infection). Cell type and time point are not known. This CDR3 is CASSLLVWGNEQFF. The CDR3, as DNA: TGTGCCAGCAGTTTATTGGTCTGGGGGAATGAGCAGTTCTTC.